This T cell receptor beta chain was recorded in a study of naive and memory T cell subsets. This clonotype came up a few times. An equimolar mix of two oligonucleotides served as the beta constant-region primer for TRBC1 and TRBC2. TCRdb re-called the UMI-ligation and nested PCR reads with MiXCR, one entry per CDR3 protein. This table has 29,000 or so distinct CDR3 sequences, roughly 10% appearing once. The ends lost 5 bases at V and 2 bases at J; junction bases unmatched: 5. CDR1 and CDR2 (germline): SGHNT, YYREEE (reference sequence). This CDR3 comprises 14 residues. The clonotype comes from a human donor in good health. The V gene is TRBV5-4, the J gene TRBJ2-3, with 7 bases fitting TRBD1. The material sequenced was effector memory CD4+ T cells from blood. Subset meaning: effector memory, CD45RA- CD27-. CDR3 coding DNA: TGTGCCAGCAGAGGGGGCTCTTACACAGATACGCAGTATTTT. Translating it yields CASRGGSYTDTQYF.